A single T cell receptor beta chain is shown here with its context. The entry originates in a study of regulatory T cells in long-lasting Graves disease. From germline, CDR1 is MNHNS and CDR2 SASEGT. The CDR3 runs to 12 residues. The V end was cut by 6 bases, the J end by 6 bases, with 9 bases between. Both iRepertoire HTBI primers and Arm-PCR of CDR3 regions were used to build the TCR beta libraries. TCRdb ran MiXCR on the multiplex PCR reads and lists one entry per CDR3 protein. The data hold 500,000 to 700,000 distinct CDR3 sequences, with around 15% observed a single time. Time point described: newly diagnosed GD, antithyroid drugs for less than 3 months. The TCR library was prepared using RNA isolated from PBMCs. The data were also submitted as part of a second study, on T cells in Graves' hyperthyroidism and ophthalmopathy. That paper adds: The HTBI set primed first-round TCR CDR3 RT-PCR. Most thyroid clonotypes expanded above 0.001 were also detected in blood.

The sample was peripheral blood mononuclear cells (PBMCs), taken at new diagnosis, from a patient treated with antithyroid drugs. V is TRBV6-1 and J is TRBJ1-5; D gene uncertain. The clonotype comes from a woman aged 30 to 39 with Graves disease. This CDR3 is CASSPLRQPQHF. The DNA for the CDR3 is TGTGCCAGCAGCCCGCTCCGTCAGCCCCAGCATTTT.